This passage covers 9 T cell receptor beta chains from one sample sequenced in a study of T cell responses to AZD1222 COVID-19 vaccine. Generated by immunoSEQ multiplex PCR, the TCRdb table keeps only in-frame clones and is missing some. The table records tens of thousands of clones, approximately 90% of them present only once. Sequenced material: peripheral blood, taken on day 0 of AZD1222 vaccination. All receptors come from an adult in good health.

The chain links TRBV7-9 to TRBJ2-3; perhaps TRBD1 as D (5 bases). V lost 5 bases, J lost 2 bases, and 11 bases lay in between. Germline V gene lookup returns CDR1 SEHNR and CDR2 FQNEAQ (reference sequence). CDR3 length equals 14 residues. DNA of the CDR3: TGTGCCAGCAGCCCCAGACAGAACACAGATACGCAGTATTTT. Its translation: CASSPRQNTDTQYF.

This chain joins TRBV10-3 and TRBJ2-7; perhaps TRBD1 as D (6 bases). Germline loops: CDR1 ENHRY, CDR2 SYGVKD. The CDR3 is made up of 15 amino acids. The germline V and J ends were trimmed by 8 bases and 0 bases, with 17 bases remaining between them. CDR3 region: CAISTSTGGSYEQYF. Written as DNA, the CDR3 is TGTGCCATCTCGACCTCGACAGGTGGCTCCTACGAGCAGTACTTC.

This clone was observed once. Additional DNA sequences in this sample encode the identical CDR3. V is TRBV7-2 and J is TRBJ1-5; D remains unclear. CDR3 length equals 13 residues. The germline gives CDR1 SGHTA, CDR2 FQGNSA. Trimming stripped 2 bases from V and 5 bases from J, with 7 bases between. The CDR3: CASSLWRDQPQHF. CDR3 sequence (DNA): TGTGCCAGCAGCTTATGGCGAGATCAGCCCCAGCATTTT.

The chain couples TRBV9 to TRBJ1-2, with 8 bases identical to TRBD1. CDR1 and CDR2 (germline): SGDLS, YYNGEE. This CDR3 contains 17 residues. V trimming: 2 bases; J trimming: 0 bases; junction bases outside the gene matches: 9. In DNA, the CDR3 is TGTGCCAGCAGCGTCCCCCGGGACAGGTCAGCTAACTATGGCTACACCTTC. Residues: CASSVPRDRSANYGYTF.

This clone was counted a single time. The chain has TRBV18 and TRBJ1-4, with no clear D. The germline V gene encodes CDR1 KGHSH and CDR2 LQKENI. The CDR3 sequence is 15 residues long. The V end lost 1 base, the J end lost 8 bases, and 14 bases lay between the germline ends. CDR3 nucleotide sequence: TGTGCCAGCTCACCACTCGAGGGATTAGGGGAAAAACTGTTTTTT. This gives the protein CASSPLEGLGEKLFF.

The chain employs TRBV5-1 and TRBJ2-2; no clear D gene. CDR1 and CDR2 (germline): SGHRS, YFSETQ. This CDR3 comprises 14 residues. Trimming stripped 4 bases from V and 0 bases from J, with 7 bases between. CDR3 sequence (DNA): TGCGCCAGCAGCCCTGCCGCGAACACCGGGGAGCTGTTTTTT. Translating gives CASSPAANTGELFF.

The J gene is TRBJ2-7, the V gene TRBV6-5; 11 bases fit TRBD2. The CDR3 is made up of 15 amino acids. Germline loops: CDR1 MNHEY, CDR2 SVGAGI. Germline trimming cut 6 bases from V and 0 bases from J; bases unmatched to any gene: 4. The CDR3, as DNA: TGTGCCAGCAGGGGTAGCGGGAGGGCCTCCTACGAGCAGTACTTC. The encoded protein is CASRGSGRASYEQYF.

The genes are TRBV15 and TRBJ2-7; the match to TRBD1 covers 12 bases. The V and J ends lost 2 bases and 5 bases, in that order; junction bases with no gene match: 16. Looked up from germline, CDR1 is LNHNV and CDR2 is YYDKDF (reference sequence). The CDR3 is 19 amino acids. CDR3 residues: CATSRSSWKGTGGFDEQYF. CDR3 nucleotides: TGTGCCACCAGCAGATCGTCTTGGAAAGGGACAGGGGGCTTCGACGAGCAGTACTTC.

The chain couples TRBV2 to TRBJ1-2; D is unclear. Germline loops: CDR1 SNHLY, CDR2 FYNNEI. Trimming removed 6 bases from V and 8 bases from J, with 13 bases in between. The CDR3 loop spans 12 amino acids. CDR3 sequence reads: CASSRIPAGYTF. The CDR3, as DNA: TGTGCCAGCAGCCGGATCCCGGCCGGCTACACCTTC.